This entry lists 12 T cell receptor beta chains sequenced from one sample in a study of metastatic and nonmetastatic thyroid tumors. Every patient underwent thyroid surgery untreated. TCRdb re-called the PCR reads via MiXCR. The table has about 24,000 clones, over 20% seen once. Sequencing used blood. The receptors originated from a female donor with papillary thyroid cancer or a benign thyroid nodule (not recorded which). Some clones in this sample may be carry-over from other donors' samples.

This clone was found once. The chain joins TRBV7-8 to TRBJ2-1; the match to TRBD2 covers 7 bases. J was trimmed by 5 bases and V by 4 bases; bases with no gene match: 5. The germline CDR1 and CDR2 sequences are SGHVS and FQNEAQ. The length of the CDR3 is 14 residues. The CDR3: CASSWGLFHNEQFF. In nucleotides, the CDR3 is TGTGCCAGCAGCTGGGGACTATTCCACAATGAGCAGTTCTTC.

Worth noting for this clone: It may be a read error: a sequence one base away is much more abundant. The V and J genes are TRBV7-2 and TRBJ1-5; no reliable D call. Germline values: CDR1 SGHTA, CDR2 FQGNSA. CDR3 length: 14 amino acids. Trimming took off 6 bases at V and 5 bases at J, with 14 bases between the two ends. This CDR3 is CASRLRRLDQPQHF. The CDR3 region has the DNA TGTGCCAGCAGATTACGGAGACTGGATCAGCCCCAGCATTTT.

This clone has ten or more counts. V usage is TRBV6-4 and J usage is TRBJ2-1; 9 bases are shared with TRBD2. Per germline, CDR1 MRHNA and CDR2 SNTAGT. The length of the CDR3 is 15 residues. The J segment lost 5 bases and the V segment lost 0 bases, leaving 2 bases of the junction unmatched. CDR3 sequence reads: CASSDSAGGHNEQFF. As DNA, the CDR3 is TGTGCCAGCAGTGACTCGGCGGGGGGGCACAATGAGCAGTTCTTC.

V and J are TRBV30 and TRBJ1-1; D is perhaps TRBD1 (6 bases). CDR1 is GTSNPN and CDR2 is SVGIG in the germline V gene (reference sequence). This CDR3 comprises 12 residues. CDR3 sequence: CAWGGPVSKAFF. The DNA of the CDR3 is TGTGCATGGGGGGGCCCAGTGTCAAAAGCTTTCTTT.

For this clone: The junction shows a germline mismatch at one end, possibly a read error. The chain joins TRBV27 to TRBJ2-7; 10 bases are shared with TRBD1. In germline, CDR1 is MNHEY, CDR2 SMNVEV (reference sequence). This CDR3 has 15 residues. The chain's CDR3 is CPSSSIGQGAYEQYF. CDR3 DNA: TGTCCCAGCAGTTCTATTGGACAGGGGGCCTACGAGCAGTACTTC.

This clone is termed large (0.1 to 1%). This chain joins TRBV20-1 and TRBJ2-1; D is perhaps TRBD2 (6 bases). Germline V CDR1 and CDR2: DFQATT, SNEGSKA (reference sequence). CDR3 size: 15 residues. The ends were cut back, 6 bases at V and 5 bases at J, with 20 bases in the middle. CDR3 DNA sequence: TGCAGTGCCTCGAGTGGTCGGGGGTTAGACAATGAGCAGTTCTTC. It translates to CSASSGRGLDNEQFF.

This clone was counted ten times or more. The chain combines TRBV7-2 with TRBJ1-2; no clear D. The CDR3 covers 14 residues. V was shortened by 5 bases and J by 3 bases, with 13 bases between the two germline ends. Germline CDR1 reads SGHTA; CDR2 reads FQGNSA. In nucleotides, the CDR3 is TGTGCCAGCAGCCGCGGCACCTCTGACTATGGCTACACCTTC. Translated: CASSRGTSDYGYTF. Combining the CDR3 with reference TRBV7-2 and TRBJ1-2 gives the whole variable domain GAGVSQSPSNKVTEKGKDVELRCDPISGHTALYWYRQSLGQGLEFLIYFQGNSAPDKSGLPSDRFSAERTGGSVSTLTIQRTQQEDSAVYLCASSRGTSDYGYTFGSGTRLTVV.

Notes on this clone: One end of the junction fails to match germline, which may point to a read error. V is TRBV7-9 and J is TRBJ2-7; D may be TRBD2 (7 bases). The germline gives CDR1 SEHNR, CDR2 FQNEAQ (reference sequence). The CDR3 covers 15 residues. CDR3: CASSLGAGAPREQNF. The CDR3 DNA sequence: TGTGCCAGCAGCTTAGGCGCGGGGGCGCCTCGGGAGCAGAACTTC. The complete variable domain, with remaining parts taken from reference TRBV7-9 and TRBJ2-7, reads DTGVSQNPRHKITKRGQNVTFRCDPISEHNRLYWYRQTLGQGPEFLTYFQNEAQLEKSRLLSDRFSAERPKGSFSTLEIQRTEQGDSAMYLCASSLGAGAPREQNFGPGTRLTVT.

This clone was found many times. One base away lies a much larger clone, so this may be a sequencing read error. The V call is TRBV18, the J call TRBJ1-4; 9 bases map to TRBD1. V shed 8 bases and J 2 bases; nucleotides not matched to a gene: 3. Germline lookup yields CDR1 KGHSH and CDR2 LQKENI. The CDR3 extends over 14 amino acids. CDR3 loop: CASPGQGTNEKLFF. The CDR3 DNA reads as TGTGCCAGCCCCGGACAGGGGACTAATGAAAAACTGTTTTTT.

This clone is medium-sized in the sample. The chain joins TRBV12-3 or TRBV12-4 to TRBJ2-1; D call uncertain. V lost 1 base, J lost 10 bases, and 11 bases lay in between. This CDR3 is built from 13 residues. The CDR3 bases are TGTGCCAGCAGTTTAGGGGTAGTGACAGAGCAGTTCTTC. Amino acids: CASSLGVVTEQFF.

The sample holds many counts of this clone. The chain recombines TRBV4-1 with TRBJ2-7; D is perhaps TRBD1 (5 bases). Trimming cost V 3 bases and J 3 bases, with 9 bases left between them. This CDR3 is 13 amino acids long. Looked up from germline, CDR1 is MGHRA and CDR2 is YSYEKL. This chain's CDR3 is CASSQLGLYEQYF. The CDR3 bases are TGCGCCAGCAGCCAGCTGGGGCTCTACGAGCAGTACTTC.

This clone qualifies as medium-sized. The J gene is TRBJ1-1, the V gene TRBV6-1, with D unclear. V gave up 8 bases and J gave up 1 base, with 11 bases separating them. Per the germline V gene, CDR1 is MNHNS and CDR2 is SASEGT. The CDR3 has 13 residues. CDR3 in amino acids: CASWRQRNTEAFF. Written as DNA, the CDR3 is TGTGCCAGCTGGAGGCAGAGGAACACTGAAGCTTTCTTT.